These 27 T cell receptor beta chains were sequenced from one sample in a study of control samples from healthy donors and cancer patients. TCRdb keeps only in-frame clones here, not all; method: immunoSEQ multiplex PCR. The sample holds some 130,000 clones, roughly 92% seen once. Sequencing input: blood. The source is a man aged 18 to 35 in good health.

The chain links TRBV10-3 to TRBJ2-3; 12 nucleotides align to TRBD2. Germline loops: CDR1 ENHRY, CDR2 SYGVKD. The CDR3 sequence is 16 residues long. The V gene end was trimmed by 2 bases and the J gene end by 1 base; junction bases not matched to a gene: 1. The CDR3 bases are TGTGCCATCAGTGAGGCTAGCGGGGGGGGCACAGATACGCAGTATTTT. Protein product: CAISEASGGGTDTQYF.

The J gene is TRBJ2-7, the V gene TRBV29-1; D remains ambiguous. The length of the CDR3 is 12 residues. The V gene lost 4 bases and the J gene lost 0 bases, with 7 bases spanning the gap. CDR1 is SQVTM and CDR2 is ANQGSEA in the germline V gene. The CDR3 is CSVGPSSYEQYF. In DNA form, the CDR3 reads TGCAGCGTTGGTCCGAGCTCCTACGAGCAGTACTTC.

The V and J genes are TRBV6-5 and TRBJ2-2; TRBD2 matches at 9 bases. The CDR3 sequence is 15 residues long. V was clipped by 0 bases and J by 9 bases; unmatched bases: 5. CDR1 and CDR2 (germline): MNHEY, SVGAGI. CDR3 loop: CASSYSLAGLRELFF. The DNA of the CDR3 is TGTGCCAGCAGTTACTCTCTAGCGGGGTTGCGGGAGCTGTTTTTT.

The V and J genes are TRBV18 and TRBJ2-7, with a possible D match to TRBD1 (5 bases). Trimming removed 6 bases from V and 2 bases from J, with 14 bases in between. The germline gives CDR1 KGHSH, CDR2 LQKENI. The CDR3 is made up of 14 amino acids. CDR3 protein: CASSPTGRTYEQYF. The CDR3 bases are TGTGCCAGCTCCCCAACAGGCAGAACCTACGAGCAGTACTTC. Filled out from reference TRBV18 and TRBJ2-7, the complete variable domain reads NAGVMQNPRHLVRRRGQEARLRCSPMKGHSHVYWYRQLPEEGLKFMVYLQKENIIDESGMPKERFSAEFPKEGPSILRIQQVVRGDSAAYFCASSPTGRTYEQYFGPGTRLTVT.

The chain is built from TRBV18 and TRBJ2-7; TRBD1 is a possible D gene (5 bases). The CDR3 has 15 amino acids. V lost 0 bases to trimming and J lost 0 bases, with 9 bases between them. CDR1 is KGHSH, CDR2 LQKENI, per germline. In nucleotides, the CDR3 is TGTGCCAGCTCACCACCGACAGACTCCTCCTACGAGCAGTACTTC. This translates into CASSPPTDSSYEQYF.

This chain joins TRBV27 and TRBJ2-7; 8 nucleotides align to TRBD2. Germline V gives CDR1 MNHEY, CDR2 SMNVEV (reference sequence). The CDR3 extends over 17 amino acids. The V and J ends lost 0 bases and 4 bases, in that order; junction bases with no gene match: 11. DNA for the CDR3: TGTGCCAGCAGTTTATCGTGGCGGGCTAGCGGGCCTTACGAGCAGTACTTC. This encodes CASSLSWRASGPYEQYF.

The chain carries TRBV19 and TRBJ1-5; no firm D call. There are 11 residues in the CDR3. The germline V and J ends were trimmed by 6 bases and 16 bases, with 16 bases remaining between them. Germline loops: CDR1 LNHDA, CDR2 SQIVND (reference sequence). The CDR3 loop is CASSLAGQRHF. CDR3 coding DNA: TGTGCCAGTAGCTTGGCAGGCCAGCGTCATTTT.

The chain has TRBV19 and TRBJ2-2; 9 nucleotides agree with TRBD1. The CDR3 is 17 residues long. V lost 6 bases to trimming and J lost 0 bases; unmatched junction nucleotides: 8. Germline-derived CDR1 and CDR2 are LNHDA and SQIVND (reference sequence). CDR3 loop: CASRLQGAASNTGELFF. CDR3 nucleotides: TGTGCCAGTAGGCTACAGGGGGCGGCATCGAACACCGGGGAGCTGTTTTTT. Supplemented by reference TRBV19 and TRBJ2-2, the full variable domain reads DGGITQSPKYLFRKEGQNVTLSCEQNLNHDAMYWYRQDPGQGLRLIYYSQIVNDFQKGDIAEGYSVSREKKESFPLTVTSAQKNPTAFYLCASRLQGAASNTGELFFGEGSRLTVL.

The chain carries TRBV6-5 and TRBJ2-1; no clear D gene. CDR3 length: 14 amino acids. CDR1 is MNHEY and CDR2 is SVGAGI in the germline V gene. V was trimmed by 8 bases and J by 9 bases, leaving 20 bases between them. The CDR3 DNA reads TGTGCCAGCTGGAAACGGCTCACCTTCGCTGAGCAGTTCTTC. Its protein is CASWKRLTFAEQFF.

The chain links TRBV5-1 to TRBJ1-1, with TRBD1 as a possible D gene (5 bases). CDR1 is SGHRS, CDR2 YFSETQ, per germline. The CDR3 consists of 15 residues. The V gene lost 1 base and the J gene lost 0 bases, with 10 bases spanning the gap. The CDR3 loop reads CASSLFTGVNTEAFF. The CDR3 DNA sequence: TGCGCCAGCAGCTTGTTCACGGGGGTGAACACTGAAGCTTTCTTT.

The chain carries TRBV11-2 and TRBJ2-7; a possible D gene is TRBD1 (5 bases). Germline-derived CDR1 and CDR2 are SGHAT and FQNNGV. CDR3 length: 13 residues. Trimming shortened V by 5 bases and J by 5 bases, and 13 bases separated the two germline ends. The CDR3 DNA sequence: TGTGCCAGCAGCCAGGGCAGAGGCGACGAGCAGTACTTC. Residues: CASSQGRGDEQYF.

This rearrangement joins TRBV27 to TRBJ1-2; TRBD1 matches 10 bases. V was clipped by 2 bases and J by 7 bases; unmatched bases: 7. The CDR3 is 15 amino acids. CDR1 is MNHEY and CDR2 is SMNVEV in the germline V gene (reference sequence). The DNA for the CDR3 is TGTGCCAGCAGTTTAACCGGGACAGGGGTGCCTGGCTACACCTTC. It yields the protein CASSLTGTGVPGYTF.

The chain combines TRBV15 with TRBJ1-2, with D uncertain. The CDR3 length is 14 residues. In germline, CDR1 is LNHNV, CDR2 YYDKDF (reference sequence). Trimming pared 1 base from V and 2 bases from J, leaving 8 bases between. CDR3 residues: CATSRGRQNYGYTF. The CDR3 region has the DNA TGTGCCACCAGCAGAGGAAGGCAGAACTATGGCTACACCTTC.

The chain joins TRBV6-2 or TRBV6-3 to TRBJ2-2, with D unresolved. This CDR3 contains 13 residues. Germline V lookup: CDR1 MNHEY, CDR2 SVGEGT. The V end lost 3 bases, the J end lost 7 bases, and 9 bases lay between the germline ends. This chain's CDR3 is CASSYVSLGELFF. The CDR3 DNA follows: TGTGCCAGCAGTTATGTTAGTCTCGGGGAGCTGTTTTTT.

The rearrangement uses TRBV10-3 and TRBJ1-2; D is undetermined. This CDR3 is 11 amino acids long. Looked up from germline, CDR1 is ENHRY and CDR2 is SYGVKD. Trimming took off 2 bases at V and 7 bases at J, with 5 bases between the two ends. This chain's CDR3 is CAISEGPGYTF. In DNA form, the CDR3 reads TGTGCCATCAGTGAGGGGCCTGGCTACACCTTC.

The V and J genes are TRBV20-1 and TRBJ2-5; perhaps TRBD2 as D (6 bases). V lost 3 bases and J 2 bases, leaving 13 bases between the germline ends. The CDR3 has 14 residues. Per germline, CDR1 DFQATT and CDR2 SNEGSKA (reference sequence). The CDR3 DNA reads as TGCAGTGCTAGTGATCGGAGGGGTCAAGAGACCCAGTACTTC. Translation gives CSASDRRGQETQYF.

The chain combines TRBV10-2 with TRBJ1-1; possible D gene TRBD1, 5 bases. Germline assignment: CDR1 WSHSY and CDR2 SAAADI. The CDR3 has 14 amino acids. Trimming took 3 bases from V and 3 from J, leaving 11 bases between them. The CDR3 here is CASSEGALDTEAFF. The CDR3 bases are TGCGCCAGCAGTGAAGGGGCCTTGGACACTGAAGCTTTCTTT.

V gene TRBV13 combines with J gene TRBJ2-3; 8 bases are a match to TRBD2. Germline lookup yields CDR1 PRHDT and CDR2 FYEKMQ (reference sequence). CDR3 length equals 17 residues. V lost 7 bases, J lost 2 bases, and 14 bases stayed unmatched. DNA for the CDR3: TGTGCCAGCACCTGTGTTTCTCGGGGGGGGATCACAGATACGCAGTATTTT. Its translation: CASTCVSRGGITDTQYF.

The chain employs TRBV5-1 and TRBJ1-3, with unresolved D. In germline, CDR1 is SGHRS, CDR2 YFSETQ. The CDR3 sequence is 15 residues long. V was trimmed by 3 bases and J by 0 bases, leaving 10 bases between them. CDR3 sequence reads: CASSSNSNSGNTIYF. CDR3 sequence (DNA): TGCGCCAGCAGCTCGAACTCCAACTCTGGAAACACCATATATTTT.

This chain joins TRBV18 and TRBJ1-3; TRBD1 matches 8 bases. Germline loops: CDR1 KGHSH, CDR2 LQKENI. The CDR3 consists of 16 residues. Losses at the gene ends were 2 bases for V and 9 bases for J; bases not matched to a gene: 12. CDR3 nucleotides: TGTGCCAGCTCACCATACTCCGGACAGGGAGGCAGCACCATATATTTT. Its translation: CASSPYSGQGGSTIYF.

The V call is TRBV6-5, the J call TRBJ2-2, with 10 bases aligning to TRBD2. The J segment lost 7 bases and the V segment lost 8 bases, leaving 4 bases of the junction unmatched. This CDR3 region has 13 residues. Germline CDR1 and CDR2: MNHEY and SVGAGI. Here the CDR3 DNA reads TGTGCCAGCGCTAGCGGGGGTGGCGGGGAGCTGTTTTTT. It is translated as CASASGGGGELFF.

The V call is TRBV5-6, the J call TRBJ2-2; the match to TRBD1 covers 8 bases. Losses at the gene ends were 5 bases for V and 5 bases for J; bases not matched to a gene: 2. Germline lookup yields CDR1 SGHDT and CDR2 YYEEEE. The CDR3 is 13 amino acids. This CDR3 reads CASRRTGTGELFF. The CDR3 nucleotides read TGTGCCAGCAGGAGGACAGGGACCGGGGAGCTGTTTTTT.

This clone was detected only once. CDR3 amino acids: CASKAGEYTDTQYF. The CDR3 nucleotides read TGTGCCAGCAAAGCGGGGGAGTACACAGATACGCAGTATTTT. V gene TRBV6-5 combines with J gene TRBJ2-3, with TRBD2 matching 8 bases. Germline values: CDR1 MNHEY, CDR2 SVGAGI. Trimming took 7 bases from V and 2 from J; bases not matched to a gene: 5. The length of the CDR3 is 14 residues.

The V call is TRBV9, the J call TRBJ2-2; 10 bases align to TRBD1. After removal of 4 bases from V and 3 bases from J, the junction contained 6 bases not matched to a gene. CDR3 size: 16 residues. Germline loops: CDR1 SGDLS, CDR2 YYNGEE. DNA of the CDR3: TGTGCCAGCAGCCTGACAGGGGGCTGGGACACCGGGGAGCTGTTTTTT. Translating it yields CASSLTGGWDTGELFF.

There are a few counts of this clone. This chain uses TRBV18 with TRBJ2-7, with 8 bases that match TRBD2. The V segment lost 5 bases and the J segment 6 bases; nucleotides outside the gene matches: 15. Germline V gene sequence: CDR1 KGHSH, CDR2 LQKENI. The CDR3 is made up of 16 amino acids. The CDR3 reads CASSARGAGPSGEQYF. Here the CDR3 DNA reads TGTGCCAGCTCAGCGCGGGGGGCCGGTCCTTCCGGCGAGCAGTACTTC.

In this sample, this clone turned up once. The CDR3 reads CASSLDFGKPQHF. Here the CDR3 DNA reads TGTGCCAGCAGCCTCGACTTTGGGAAGCCCCAGCATTTT. The J gene is TRBJ1-5, the V gene TRBV4-2; D ambiguous. CDR3 length: 13 amino acids. Germline V gene sequence: CDR1 LGHNA, CDR2 YNFKEQ. V lost 4 bases to trimming and J lost 8 bases, with 12 bases between them.

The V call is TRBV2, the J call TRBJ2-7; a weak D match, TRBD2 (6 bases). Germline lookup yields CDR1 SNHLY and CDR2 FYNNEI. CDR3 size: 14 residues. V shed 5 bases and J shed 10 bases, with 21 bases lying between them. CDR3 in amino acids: CASSSPGLPFAQYF. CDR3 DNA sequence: TGTGCCAGCAGTTCCCCGGGACTTCCCTTCGCACAGTACTTC. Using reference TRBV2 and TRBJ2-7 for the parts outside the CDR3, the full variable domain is EPEVTQTPSHQVTQMGQEVILRCVPISNHLYFYWYRQILGQKVEFLVSFYNNEISEKSEIFDDQFSVERPDGSNFTLKIRSTKLEDSAMYFCASSSPGLPFAQYFGPGTRLTVT.